This TCR beta chain was captured by sequencing in a study of blood T cell repertoires in COVID-19. Study-level background: COVID-19 samples from acute and convalescent phases originated in the United States, Italy and Spain.

Repertoires were generated with immunoSEQ multiplex PCR, while TCRdb's copy carries only in-frame clones and drops some. The sample shows approximately 16,000 clones, roughly nine tenths of them seen only once. Germline V gene data show CDR1 as GTSNPN and CDR2 as SVGIG (reference sequence). Trimming at V came to 3 bases and at J to 7 bases, leaving 6 bases not matched to a gene. The length of the CDR3 is 13 residues. This sequence joins TRBV30 and TRBJ1-5; 7 bases are shared with TRBD1. The specimen sequenced was peripheral blood. The TCR was taken from an elderly man with acute or convalescent COVID-19. The CDR3 loop is CAWSQGEEQPQHF. Here the CDR3 DNA reads TGTGCCTGGAGCCAGGGGGAGGAGCAGCCCCAGCATTTT.